Shown below are 24 T cell receptor beta chains from a single sample sequenced in a study of beta chain features in type 1 diabetes. Reverse transcription of all isolated RNA meant that expressed TCRB transcripts were sequenced. Data came from immunoSEQ multiplex PCR; TCRdb stores just in-frame clones and leaves some out. Of under 550,000 clones in the sample, 11% are singletons; the top ten hold 0.035% to 0.05%. Sequences were obtained from naive CD4+ T cells from blood. The receptors shown here come from a woman aged 18 to 35 in good health.

This clone was seen a few times. The rearrangement links TRBV7-2 to TRBJ1-5; no clear D gene. This CDR3 contains 13 residues. Between the trimmed V and J ends, which lost 5 bases and 5 bases, there was a span of 10 bases. Germline lookup yields CDR1 SGHTA and CDR2 FQGNSA. CDR3 sequence (DNA): TGTGCCAGCAGCACGGACGGGGATCAGCCCCAGCATTTT. Its translation: CASSTDGDQPQHF.

This clone was seen a few times. V usage is TRBV27 and J usage is TRBJ2-3; 8 positions match TRBD1. The CDR3 totals 15 residues. Germline values: CDR1 MNHEY, CDR2 SMNVEV (reference sequence). The V and J ends lost 6 bases and 2 bases, in that order; junction bases with no gene match: 7. The chain's CDR3 is CASRETGALTDTQYF. In DNA, the CDR3 is TGTGCCAGCAGAGAGACAGGGGCCCTCACAGATACGCAGTATTTT.

The sample holds a few counts of this clone. The rearrangement links TRBV7-9 to TRBJ2-7; TRBD2 is a possible D gene (5 bases). The CDR3 extends over 15 amino acids. V was pared by 0 bases and J by 0 bases, with 9 bases between. Germline V gives CDR1 SEHNR, CDR2 FQNEAQ (reference sequence). The CDR3: CASSLASGGSYEQYV. DNA for the CDR3: TGTGCCAGCAGCTTAGCAAGCGGTGGCTCCTACGAGCAGTACGTC.

This clone has more than one count but fewer than ten. The chain uses TRBV30 and TRBJ1-2; tentatively, D is TRBD1 (6 bases). Germline V lookup: CDR1 GTSNPN, CDR2 SVGIG (reference sequence). This CDR3 has 14 residues. Deletions cut 0 bases from V and 6 bases from J, with 14 bases between. The CDR3 coding sequence is TGTGCCTGGAGTGTATGGGTCAGGGGCCATGGCTACACCTTC. Protein sequence: CAWSVWVRGHGYTF.

The J gene is TRBJ1-5, the V gene TRBV4-3; D is undetermined. The CDR3 spans 16 residues. The V end lost 0 bases, the J end lost 6 bases, and 15 bases lay between the germline ends. Germline V gene sequence: CDR1 LGHNA, CDR2 YSLEER. The CDR3 loop reads CASSQDLGGIIQPQHF. The CDR3 DNA reads as TGCGCCAGCAGCCAAGATCTGGGAGGGATAATTCAGCCCCAGCATTTT.

The gene calls are TRBV30 and TRBJ1-1; 11 positions agree with TRBD1. Germline assignment: CDR1 GTSNPN and CDR2 SVGIG (reference sequence). This CDR3 spans 14 amino acids. J was trimmed by 5 bases and V by 2 bases; bases with no gene match: 4. The CDR3 loop reads CAWSMGQGGTEAFF. As DNA, the CDR3 is TGTGCCTGGAGTATGGGACAGGGGGGGACTGAAGCTTTCTTT.

With regard to this clone: The same CDR3 arises from other DNA sequences in this sample as well. This chain uses TRBV18 with TRBJ2-7, with TRBD1 matching 7 bases. The J segment lost 4 bases and the V segment lost 1 base, leaving 1 base of the junction unmatched. This CDR3 has 13 amino acids. Per germline, CDR1 KGHSH and CDR2 LQKENI. CDR3 nucleotides: TGTGCCAGCTCACCACAACAGGGGTACGAGCAGTACTTC. Translation: CASSPQQGYEQYF. The entire variable domain, with the rest obtained from reference TRBV18 and TRBJ2-7, is as follows: NAGVMQNPRHLVRRRGQEARLRCSPMKGHSHVYWYRQLPEEGLKFMVYLQKENIIDESGMPKERFSAEFPKEGPSILRIQQVVRGDSAAYFCASSPQQGYEQYFGPGTRLTVT.

This clone showed up just a few times. The chain couples TRBV14 to TRBJ2-1; tentative D call: TRBD2 (7 bases). The CDR3 totals 15 residues. V lost 0 bases to trimming and J lost 7 bases, with 13 bases between them. Germline lookup yields CDR1 SGHDN and CDR2 FVKESK. CDR3 in DNA: TGTGCCAGCAGCCAAGATCTTGCGGGGGCGAATGAGCAGTTCTTC. This codes for CASSQDLAGANEQFF.

The rearrangement uses TRBV7-2 and TRBJ2-6; D gene unclear. The V end lost 5 bases, the J end lost 0 bases, and 11 bases lay between the germline ends. This CDR3 contains 16 residues. CDR1 is SGHTA, CDR2 FQGNSA, per germline. CDR3 residues: CASSPRQNSGANVLTF. The CDR3 nucleotides are TGTGCCAGCAGCCCCCGGCAGAACTCTGGGGCCAACGTCCTGACTTTC.

J is TRBJ1-4 and V is TRBV5-5, with TRBD1 matching over 8 bases. Germline V CDR1 and CDR2: SGHKS, YYEKEE (reference sequence). Losses at the gene ends were 4 bases for V and 8 bases for J; bases not matched to a gene: 4. The CDR3 consists of 13 residues. In DNA form, the CDR3 reads TGTGCCAGCAGCCCCGGACAGGGCGAAAAACTGTTTTTT. Translated: CASSPGQGEKLFF.

About this clone itself: Mismatch with germline at one junction end may stem from a read error. The chain employs TRBV7-7 and TRBJ2-1; D is tentatively TRBD1 or TRBD2 (5 bases each). The CDR3 sequence is 14 residues long. CDR1 is SSHAT, CDR2 FNYEAQ, per germline (reference sequence). CDR3 amino acids: CASSREGMGNEQFF. As DNA, the CDR3 is TGTGCTAGCAGCCGCGAGGGGATGGGTAATGAGCAGTTCTTC.

The J gene is TRBJ2-6, the V gene TRBV6-1; 8 bases map to TRBD1. Trimming at V came to 6 bases and at J to 2 bases, leaving 3 bases not matched to a gene. This CDR3 contains 15 residues. Germline lookup yields CDR1 MNHNS and CDR2 SASEGT. This chain's CDR3 is CASRIQGAGANVLTF. The CDR3 DNA sequence: TGTGCCAGCAGAATACAGGGGGCTGGGGCCAACGTCCTGACTTTC.

Written as DNA, the CDR3 is TGCAGCGTTGCACCGCCCCAGCATTTT. This sequence encodes CSVAPPQHF. V is TRBV29-1 and J is TRBJ1-5, with no clear D. V was cut by 4 bases and J by 9 bases, with 4 bases left in between. Germline V gene lookup returns CDR1 SQVTM and CDR2 ANQGSEA. The CDR3 length is 9 residues.

J is TRBJ2-1 and V is TRBV7-3; 14 nucleotides match TRBD2. Germline CDR1 and CDR2: SGHTA and FQGTGA. V was pared by 5 bases and J by 7 bases, with 7 bases of the junction left unmatched. The CDR3 is 16 residues long. The CDR3 region has the DNA TGTGCCAGCAGCAGAGCGGGACTAGCGGGGGATAATGAGCAGTTCTTC. This translates into CASSRAGLAGDNEQFF.

This chain uses TRBV30 with TRBJ2-2; D not certain. The germline V gene encodes CDR1 GTSNPN and CDR2 SVGIG (reference sequence). The ends were cut back, 0 bases at V and 3 bases at J, with 8 bases in the middle. The CDR3 is 14 amino acids. CDR3 DNA sequence: TGTGCCTGGAGTGTACGGAGATACACCGGGGAGCTGTTTTTT. Its protein product is CAWSVRRYTGELFF.

There are a few counts of this clone. Here the CDR3 reads CASSFAGGSYEQYF. The CDR3, as DNA: TGTGCCAGCAGCTTTGCAGGGGGCTCCTACGAGCAGTACTTC. J is TRBJ2-7 and V is TRBV7-2; TRBD1 matches at 7 bases. Per the germline V gene, CDR1 is SGHTA and CDR2 is FQGNSA. Losses at the gene ends were 3 bases for V and 0 bases for J; bases not matched to a gene: 2. This CDR3 spans 14 amino acids.

This clone was counted between two and nine times. V and J are TRBV9 and TRBJ2-1; D perhaps matches TRBD2 (6 bases). Germline loops: CDR1 SGDLS, CDR2 YYNGEE. This CDR3 has 14 residues. The germline V and J ends were trimmed by 0 bases and 6 bases, with 10 bases remaining between them. DNA of the CDR3: TGTGCCAGCAGCGTAGCGGGAGTAGGCAATGAGCAGTTCTTC. Translated: CASSVAGVGNEQFF.

Only a few counts were recorded for this clone. This chain connects TRBV7-2 to TRBJ2-1, with D maybe TRBD1 (5 bases). Germline V CDR1 and CDR2: SGHTA, FQGNSA. This CDR3 comprises 14 residues. Trimming stripped 3 bases from V and 8 bases from J, with 14 bases between. DNA of the CDR3: TGTGCCAGCAGCTTCGACCCCCAGGGCGATGAGCAGTTCTTC. Its protein product is CASSFDPQGDEQFF. The whole variable domain, filled in from reference TRBV7-2 and TRBJ2-1, reads GAGVSQSPSNKVTEKGKDVELRCDPISGHTALYWYRQSLGQGLEFLIYFQGNSAPDKSGLPSDRFSAERTGGSVSTLTIQRTQQEDSAVYLCASSFDPQGDEQFFGPGTRLTVL.

The chain is built from TRBV18 and TRBJ2-7; 8 nucleotides align to TRBD2. Trimming took 3 bases from V and 6 from J; bases not matched to a gene: 10. The CDR3 consists of 15 residues. Per germline, CDR1 KGHSH and CDR2 LQKENI. The CDR3 region is CASSPSGAGTLEQYF. The CDR3 DNA reads TGTGCCAGCTCACCTAGCGGGGCAGGGACTCTCGAGCAGTACTTC.

This sequence joins TRBV5-1 and TRBJ2-3; the match to TRBD2 covers 10 bases. The V and J ends lost 7 bases and 2 bases, in that order; junction bases with no gene match: 7. This CDR3 comprises 15 residues. Germline V CDR1 and CDR2: SGHRS, YFSETQ. CDR3 nucleotide sequence: TGCGCCAGCGCTAGCGGGAGCGCCCTCACAGATACGCAGTATTTT. The encoded protein is CASASGSALTDTQYF. Based on the CDR3 plus reference TRBV5-1 and TRBJ2-3, the full variable domain is KAGVTQTPRYLIKTRGQQVTLSCSPISGHRSVSWYQQTPGQGLQFLFEYFSETQRNKGNFPGRFSGRQFSNSRSEMNVSTLELGDSALYLCASASGSALTDTQYFGPGTRLTVL.

In this sample, this clone turned up a few times. The chain is built from TRBV4-2 and TRBJ2-1; 7 nucleotides agree with TRBD2. The CDR3 loop spans 15 amino acids. CDR1 and CDR2 (germline): LGHNA, YNFKEQ. Trimming at V came to 0 bases and at J to 3 bases, leaving 2 bases not matched to a gene. DNA of the CDR3: TGTGCCAGCAGCCAAGATCGGGGGGACTACAATGAGCAGTTCTTC. Protein sequence: CASSQDRGDYNEQFF.

The chain has TRBV15 and TRBJ1-5, with D perhaps TRBD1 (5 bases). The CDR3 is 15 residues long. Per the germline V gene, CDR1 is LNHNV and CDR2 is YYDKDF (reference sequence). The V end lost 1 base, the J end lost 4 bases, and 11 bases lay between the germline ends. The DNA of the CDR3 is TGTGCCACCAGCAGAGTGACAGTTCAGAATCAGCCCCAGCATTTT. As protein: CATSRVTVQNQPQHF.

This clone showed up just a few times. This chain links TRBV18 with TRBJ1-3; D is undetermined. There are 11 residues in the CDR3. CDR1 is KGHSH, CDR2 LQKENI, per germline. V was trimmed by 3 bases and J by 4 bases, leaving 1 base between them. As DNA, the CDR3 is TGTGCCAGCTCACCGGGAAACACCATATATTTT. Protein: CASSPGNTIYF.

The chain employs TRBV11-3 and TRBJ2-5; no reliable D call. Looked up from germline, CDR1 is SGHNT and CDR2 is YENEEA. The ends were cut back, 4 bases at V and 8 bases at J, with 11 bases in the middle. The CDR3 is 12 residues long. This CDR3 reads CASSSDDGTQYF. For the CDR3, the DNA is TGTGCCAGCAGCTCGGACGATGGAACCCAGTACTTC. Complete variable domain (other parts from reference TRBV11-3 and TRBJ2-5): EAGVVQSPRYKIIEKKQPVAFWCNPISGHNTLYWYLQNLGQGPELLIRYENEEAVDDSQLPKDRFSAERLKGVDSTLKIQPAELGDSAVYLCASSSDDGTQYFGPGTRLLVL.